This T cell receptor (beta chain) was captured by sequencing in a study of blood T cell repertoires in COVID-19. Study at large: Samples came from the United States, Italy and Spain, spanning acute and convalescent COVID-19.

Original methodology: How many nucleated cells were present was estimated from reference gene primer amplification. Clones were read by immunoSEQ multiplex PCR, and TCRdb kept only the in-frame ones, dropping some. V and J calls and clone size are those listed in that table; D and trimming were worked out from the DNA. Counted here are about 200,000 clones, about 85% occurring once; the ten biggest clones make up 20% to 25%. This study enrolled people aged 18 to 89 from about 24 US geographic areas. The study assigned cohorts using participant-reported clinical history. Germline CDR1 reads LGHNA; CDR2 reads YSLEER. CDR3 length: 17 amino acids. With V trimmed by 1 base and J by 1 base, 8 bases remained unmatched.

The chain recombines TRBV4-3 with TRBJ2-5; 8 positions match TRBD2. Specimen: PBMCs or T cells enriched from blood (not recorded which). The sequence came from a middle-aged woman in a cohort exposed to, infected with or recovered from COVID-19 (not recorded which). CDR3 sequence reads: CASSQGRTSGLQETQYF. The CDR3 bases are TGCGCCAGCAGCCAAGGAAGAACTAGCGGTCTCCAAGAGACCCAGTACTTC.